A selection of T cell receptor beta chains follows, all from one sample in a study of tumor and adjacent non-tumor tissue in lung cancer. MiXCR, applied by TCRdb to the multiplex PCR reads, yields one record per CDR3 protein. This table holds tens of thousands of distinct CDR3 sequences, around 70% found once. Material for sequencing was distant non-tumor lung tissue. These receptors came from a woman aged 50 to 60 with non-small cell lung cancer. Both conserved end residues are part of each CDR3. D genes are given only for firm matches. Size tells how often a clone was seen (once, few, many) or the class of an expanded clone, and some rows leave it out.

j_call v_call d_call clone_size cdr3_nt cdr3_aa
TRBJ2-4 TRBV15 TRBD2 NA TGTGCCACCAGCAGATACCCCCTAGCGGGAGATAACATTCAGTACTTC CATSRYPLAGDNIQYF
TRBJ2-7 TRBV10-1 NA few TGCGCCAGCAGCCCGGGATTTCGCGACGAGCAGTACTTC CASSPGFRDEQYF
TRBJ2-7 TRBV20-1 NA few TGCAGTGCCAGCGAGGAGGGACTGGGATACGAGCAGTACTTC CSASEEGLGYEQYF
TRBJ2-2 TRBV11-2 NA NA TGTGGCAGCAGCTTTGGGGGTAGCAGAATTTCTACCGGGGAGCTGCTTTTT CGSSFGGSRISTGELLF
TRBJ2-5 TRBV4-1 NA NA TGCACCAGCGGCCACCTACCCGGGAAGACCCAGTACTTC CTSGHLPGKTQYF
TRBJ2-1 TRBV20-1 TRBD2 NA TGCAGCGTTACCTCGGGGGGGACTAGCGGGAGCCAGTTCTTC CSVTSGGTSGSQFF
TRBJ2-7 TRBV28 NA few TGTGCCAGCAGTCTCCAAAGCGGCCACGAGCAGTACTTC CASSLQSGHEQYF
TRBJ2-1 TRBV29-1 NA NA TGCAGCGTGGGGTCAGGGAATAATGAGCAGTTCTTC CSVGSGNNEQFF
TRBJ2-7 TRBV20-1 TRBD2 few TGCAGTGCTAGAGATCCCCATGGCGGGAGGGCCTACGAGCAGTACTTC CSARDPHGGRAYEQYF
TRBJ2-7 TRBV20-1 TRBD2 once TGCAGTGCTAGTGAGATTAGCGGGAACATTTACGAGCAGTACTTC CSASEISGNIYEQYF
TRBJ2-3 TRBV7-9 NA NA TGTGCCAGCAGCTTTTTGAAAAAAAGCACAGATACGCAGTATTTT CASSFLKKSTDTQYF
TRBJ2-1 TRBV12-3/TRBV12-4 NA NA TGCGCCAGCCTCCCGGGAATCGGTTCCTCGACTAGAAGCTCCTACAATGAGCAGTTCTTC CASLPGIGSSTRSSYNEQFF
TRBJ2-3 TRBV7-8 NA NA TGTGCCAGCAGCTTAGTGGGGAGTACAGATATGCAGTATTTT CASSLVGSTDMQYF
TRBJ2-7 TRBV5-5 TRBD1 many TGTGCCAGCAGTCAAGACGGACAGGGGGCCTACGAGCAGTACTTC CASSQDGQGAYEQYF
TRBJ1-5 TRBV20-1 TRBD1 NA TGCAGTGCCCCCCTGGGACAGGGGCCTGAACAGCCCCAGCATTTT CSAPLGQGPEQPQHF
TRBJ1-1 TRBV11-2 NA NA TGTGCCAGCAACCTCGGAAGTAAGGGCACTGAAGCGTTCTTT CASNLGSKGTEAFF
TRBJ2-7 TRBV4-2 NA NA TGTGCCAGCAGCCAGGATGGGGCGACCCGGAAAGAGCTATACTTC CASSQDGATRKELYF
TRBJ2-1 TRBV5-4 TRBD2 NA TGTGCCAGCAGCTCCTTCGGGACTAACTGCAATGAGCAGTTCTTC CASSSFGTNCNEQFF
TRBJ1-1 TRBV20-1 NA medium-sized TGCAGTGCTAGAAGGCAGGTTACCAACACTGAAGCTTTCTTT CSARRQVTNTEAFF
TRBJ2-1 TRBV20-1 NA NA TGCGGTGCTAGAGCTGCGGGTCAGAGGGGTGAGCAGTTCTTC CGARAAGQRGEQFF
TRBJ2-1 TRBV11-2 NA many TGTGCCAGCATTATCGGGGGCCCGAGCTCCTACAATGAGCAGTTCTTC CASIIGGPSSYNEQFF
TRBJ2-1 TRBV11-2 NA NA TGTGCCAGCAGCTTAGATCCCTGCAGGGGCGGTGGGCAGTTCTTC CASSLDPCRGGGQFF
TRBJ2-5 TRBV11-2 NA NA TGTTCCAGCAGGGTCGGGGCTAAAGAGACCCAATACTTC CSSRVGAKETQYF
TRBJ1-2 TRBV5-6 TRBD1 many TGTGCCAGCAGGAATATCAGGGGGACGGATGGCTACACCTTC CASRNIRGTDGYTF
TRBJ1-5 TRBV20-1 NA many TGCAGTGCTAGCCGGGATGTAGCCAATCAGCCCCAGCATTTT CSASRDVANQPQHF
TRBJ1-1 TRBV6-2/TRBV6-3 NA NA TGTGCCAGCAGTGGTGGCAGGGGCGGGTATATTGAAGCTTTCTTT CASSGGRGGYIEAFF
TRBJ2-1 TRBV11-2 TRBD2 NA TGTGCCAGCAGTTTACCCCTAGCGGGAGGGGGGAATGAGCAGCTCTTC CASSLPLAGGGNEQLF
TRBJ2-5 TRBV5-4 TRBD1 NA TGTATCAGCAGCCTACGTTGGGACAGGAAAGAGACCCAGTACTTC CISSLRWDRKETQYF
TRBJ2-7 TRBV29-1 TRBD1 NA TGCAACGTCGTAGAGACAGGGGGTGTTGGCGAGCAGTACTTC CNVVETGGVGEQYF
TRBJ2-7 TRBV6-2/TRBV6-3 TRBD1 NA TGTGCCAGCTATTACAAGGACAGGAGGTACTCCTACGAGCAGTACTTC CASYYKDRRYSYEQYF
TRBJ1-2 TRBV6-1 NA NA TGTACGAGCCGCGAAAACTCCTATGGCTACACCTTC CTSRENSYGYTF
TRBJ2-1 TRBV11-2 NA NA TGTGCCAGCAGCTTAGGAAGTTTACCTGAACAGTTCTTT CASSLGSLPEQFF